The entry below describes one TCR beta chain. What it binds is not known. The data derive from a study of T-cell memory formation after mild COVID-19. Study details: In these data, TCR clusters were largely donor specific. Findings and limits, study-wide: Cross-reactive memory apparently joined, as some responding clones appeared in pre-infection memory. Clones that contracted from day 15 to 85 had balanced CD4/CD8; later expanders were CD4+ biased.

Each CDR3 protein is one row after TCRdb ran MiXCR on the 5' RACE reads. The sample includes 500,000 to 600,000 distinct CDR3 sequences, around 17% of them seen just once. This clonotype was sampled from an adult woman who had mild COVID-19 (a few samples of this study predate the infection). Cell type and time point are not known. Sequencing was carried out using PBMCs or a T cell subset sorted from them (not recorded which).

DNA of the CDR3: TGCAGCGTAGCCCCGGGACGGGGTGAAGCTTTCTTT. Protein sequence: CSVAPGRGEAFF. J is TRBJ1-1 and V is TRBV29-1; D possibly corresponds to TRBD1 (5 bases). Germline assignment: CDR1 SQVTM and CDR2 ANQGSEA. CDR3 size: 12 residues. The V and J ends lost 6 bases and 7 bases respectively, with 15 bases between them.